What follows are 5 T cell receptor beta chains derived from one specimen sequenced in a study of cytomegalovirus exposure and HLA in healthy donors. Both 60 Vbeta primers and 13 Jbeta primers went into the PCR. Here immunoSEQ multiplex PCR was the method, and the copy in TCRdb shows in-frame clones only, minus some. The sample comprises under 150,000 clones, about 76% of which are singletons, and 1.1% to 1.5% rests with the top ten. Sample: PBMCs. The receptors were gathered from a woman in her forties in good health and CMV-seronegative.

The chain employs TRBV4-1 and TRBJ2-3; 8 nucleotides line up with TRBD2. This CDR3 has 14 amino acids. CDR1 is MGHRA, CDR2 YSYEKL, per germline. The V and J ends lost 4 bases and 0 bases, in that order; junction bases with no gene match: 0. CDR3 coding DNA: TGCGCCAGCAGCCTAGCGGGGAGCACAGATACGCAGTATTTT. It encodes CASSLAGSTDTQYF.

V gene TRBV7-9 combines with J gene TRBJ2-5; 7 bases line up with TRBD2. V shed 5 bases, J shed 3 bases, and the junction held 6 bases outside the gene matches. The CDR3 totals 14 residues. Germline-derived CDR1 and CDR2 are SEHNR and FQNEAQ (reference sequence). The CDR3 here is CASSRGLVEETQYF. The CDR3 DNA reads as TGTGCCAGCAGCCGCGGACTAGTCGAAGAGACCCAGTACTTC.

This clone is a singleton in its sample. The chain couples TRBV6-6 to TRBJ2-7; 9 bases fit TRBD1. The CDR3 loop spans 15 amino acids. V was pared by 2 bases and J by 2 bases, with 4 bases of the junction left unmatched. Germline-derived CDR1 and CDR2 are MNHNY and SVGAGI (reference sequence). CDR3: CASSYDHRGPYEQYF. The CDR3 coding sequence is TGTGCCAGCAGTTACGATCACAGGGGGCCCTACGAGCAGTACTTC.

The V gene is TRBV28, the J gene TRBJ1-1; possibly TRBD1 for D (5 bases). Germline-derived CDR1 and CDR2 are MDHEN and SYDVKM. Trimming removed 7 bases at V and 0 bases at J, with 15 bases between. The CDR3 length is 15 residues. The CDR3 is CASITGVGLNTEAFF. CDR3 in DNA: TGTGCCAGCATTACGGGGGTTGGCCTGAACACTGAAGCTTTCTTT.

V and J are TRBV7-8 and TRBJ1-1; no clear D. The CDR3 runs to 13 residues. In germline, CDR1 is SGHVS, CDR2 FQNEAQ. The V end was cut by 1 base, the J end by 9 bases, with 12 bases between. The CDR3, as DNA: TGTGCCAGCAGCTTAGTCGGAGGTTTTAAAGCTTTCTTT. This sequence encodes CASSLVGGFKAFF.